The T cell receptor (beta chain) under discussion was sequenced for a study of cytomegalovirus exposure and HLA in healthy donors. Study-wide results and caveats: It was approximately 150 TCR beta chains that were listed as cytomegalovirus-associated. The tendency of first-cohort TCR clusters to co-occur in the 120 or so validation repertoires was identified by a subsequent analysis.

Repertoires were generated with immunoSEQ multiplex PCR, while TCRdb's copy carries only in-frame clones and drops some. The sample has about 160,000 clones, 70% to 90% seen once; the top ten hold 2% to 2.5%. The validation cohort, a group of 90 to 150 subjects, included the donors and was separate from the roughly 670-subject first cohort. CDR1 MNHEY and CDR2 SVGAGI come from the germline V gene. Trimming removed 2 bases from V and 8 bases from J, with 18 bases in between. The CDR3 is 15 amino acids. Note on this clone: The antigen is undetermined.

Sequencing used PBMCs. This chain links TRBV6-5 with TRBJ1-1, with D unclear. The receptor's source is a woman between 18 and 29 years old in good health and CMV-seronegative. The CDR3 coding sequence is TGTGCCAGCAGTTACGACCAGGTTCCCTCGGGGGAAGCTTTCTTT. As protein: CASSYDQVPSGEAFF.